Listed below are T cell receptor beta chains from one sample, sequenced in a study of OX40 agonist ivuxolimab in advanced cancers. The data were produced by immunoSEQ multiplex PCR, yet TCRdb's version contains in-frame clones alone and is incomplete. The table has about 94,000 clones, around 86% seen once; the top ten hold approximately 0.3%. This specimen consisted of CD4+ or CD8+ T cells sorted from blood, obtained in a trial of the OX40 agonist ivuxolimab. Receptors originate from an adult with an advanced solid tumor such as melanoma, head and neck, liver or kidney cancer. Both conserved end residues are part of each CDR3. The D gene is left open where the match is weak. Part of the rows lack a size; the others show once, few, many or a class for expanded clones.

J: TRBJ1-2
V: TRBV6-6
length: 13
size: NA
D: NA
DNA: TGTGCCAGCAACGGTGGGGCGCACTATGGCTACACCTTC
CDR3: CASNGGAHYGYTF

J: TRBJ1-2
V: TRBV5-1
length: 15
size: NA
D: NA
DNA: TGCGCCAGCAGCCCGTTAGTAGGGGCCGGCTATGGCTACACCTTC
CDR3: CASSPLVGAGYGYTF

J: TRBJ2-3
V: TRBV6-1
length: 16
size: NA
D: NA
DNA: TGTGCCAGCAGTGAAGCGCTGGAGCTCCGCACAGATACGCAGTATTTT
CDR3: CASSEALELRTDTQYF

J: TRBJ2-5
V: TRBV7-9
length: 14
size: NA
D: TRBD1
DNA: TGTGCCAGCAGCTCCCCGGGACAGTCCGAGACCCAGTACTTC
CDR3: CASSSPGQSETQYF

J: TRBJ1-2
V: TRBV2
length: 14
size: NA
D: NA
DNA: TGTGCCAGCAGTGAACAGGGGCAGGGCTATGGCTACACCTTC
CDR3: CASSEQGQGYGYTF

J: TRBJ2-3
V: TRBV7-2
length: 18
size: NA
D: NA
DNA: TGTGCCAGCAGCCCCCGACGGAGAAATAAAATCAGTCCAGATACGCAGTATTTT
CDR3: CASSPRRRNKISPDTQYF

J: TRBJ2-1
V: TRBV30
length: 14
size: NA
D: TRBD1
DNA: TGTGCCTGGAGAGGGGACAGGGGATACAATGAGCAGTTCTTC
CDR3: CAWRGDRGYNEQFF

J: TRBJ1-1
V: TRBV5-1
length: 16
size: NA
D: NA
DNA: TGCGCCAGCAGCCTCGGGACCTTCGGGGGGTACACTGAAGCTTTCTTT
CDR3: CASSLGTFGGYTEAFF

J: TRBJ2-1
V: TRBV5-5
length: 16
size: NA
D: TRBD2
DNA: TGTGCCAGCAGTAGCGGGACTTTTAGCTCCTACAATGAGCAGTTCTTC
CDR3: CASSSGTFSSYNEQFF

J: TRBJ1-3
V: TRBV6-5
length: 13
size: NA
D: NA
DNA: TGTGCCAGCAGTGTTGCCCTCGGAAACACCATATATTTT
CDR3: CASSVALGNTIYF

J: TRBJ2-7
V: TRBV19
length: 14
size: NA
D: NA
DNA: TGTGCCAGTAGTATAAGTTCCAGCTCCTACGAGCAGTACTTC
CDR3: CASSISSSSYEQYF

J: TRBJ2-2
V: TRBV5-4
length: 17
size: NA
D: TRBD2
DNA: TGTGCCAGCAGCTCCCTAGGGTGGACTAGTAAAACCGGGGAGCTGTTTTTT
CDR3: CASSSLGWTSKTGELFF

J: TRBJ2-1
V: TRBV4-3
length: 13
size: NA
D: TRBD1
DNA: TGCGCCAGCAGCCAAGGACCGGGACAGATGATGTTCTTC
CDR3: CASSQGPGQMMFF

J: TRBJ2-7
V: TRBV6-5
length: 11
size: once
D: NA
DNA: TGTGCCAGCAGCAACTCCTACGAGCAGTACTTC
CDR3: CASSNSYEQYF

J: TRBJ2-1
V: TRBV11-3
length: 15
size: NA
D: NA
DNA: TGTGCCAGCAGCCAGAGCCGGGACCGAGACAATGAGCAGTTCTTC
CDR3: CASSQSRDRDNEQFF

J: TRBJ1-1
V: TRBV7-6
length: 14
size: NA
D: NA
DNA: TGTGCCAGCAGCGCCACGACGATGGGCACTGAAGCTTTCTTT
CDR3: CASSATTMGTEAFF

J: TRBJ1-5
V: TRBV7-7
length: 13
size: NA
D: NA
DNA: TGTGCTAGCAGCCCAGGGGACGGGCAGCCCCAGCATTTT
CDR3: CASSPGDGQPQHF

J: TRBJ2-5
V: TRBV11-2
length: 14
size: NA
D: NA
DNA: TGTGCCAGCAGCTCCTCGACAGGCGGGGAGACCCAGTACTTC
CDR3: CASSSSTGGETQYF

J: TRBJ2-1
V: TRBV5-6
length: 16
size: NA
D: NA
DNA: TGTGCCAGCAGCTTGCAGGGGGGAAAATCGTACAATGAGCAGTTCTTC
CDR3: CASSLQGGKSYNEQFF

J: TRBJ2-5
V: TRBV5-1
length: 18
size: NA
D: TRBD2
DNA: TGCGCCAGCAGCTCGGGCGGACTAGCGGGGTCCGAGAGGGAGACCCAGTACTTC
CDR3: CASSSGGLAGSERETQYF

J: TRBJ2-1
V: TRBV4-3
length: 16
size: few
D: NA
DNA: TGCGCCAGCAGCCAAGAAATTCGATGGCCCTACAATGAGCAGTTCTTC
CDR3: CASSQEIRWPYNEQFF

J: TRBJ2-2
V: TRBV6-1
length: 14
size: NA
D: NA
DNA: TGTGCCAGCGGCGAGGTCTCGAACACCGGGGAGCTGTTTTTT
CDR3: CASGEVSNTGELFF

J: TRBJ1-2
V: TRBV5-3
length: 16
size: once
D: TRBD1
DNA: TGTGCCAGAAGCCGCCGGGACAGGGGGCCTAACTATGGCTACACCTTC
CDR3: CARSRRDRGPNYGYTF

J: TRBJ2-3
V: TRBV11-2
length: 13
size: NA
D: TRBD2
DNA: TGTGCCAGCAGCTCGGGACTAGCGCGGACGCAGTATTTT
CDR3: CASSSGLARTQYF

J: TRBJ1-5
V: TRBV5-5
length: 15
size: NA
D: NA
DNA: TGTGCCAGCAGCTTGCTCGGGGATAGCAATCAGCCCCAGCATTTT
CDR3: CASSLLGDSNQPQHF

J: TRBJ2-1
V: TRBV7-9
length: 14
size: NA
D: NA
DNA: TGTGCCAGCAGCGAGGGACGGGTCCACAATGAGCAGTTCTTC
CDR3: CASSEGRVHNEQFF

J: TRBJ2-1
V: TRBV27
length: 20
size: NA
D: TRBD1
DNA: TGTGCCAGCAGTCCTCACAGGGGGCGAGGTATCCCCAGCTCCTACAATGAGCAGTTCTTC
CDR3: CASSPHRGRGIPSSYNEQFF

J: TRBJ2-7
V: TRBV5-1
length: 13
size: NA
D: NA
DNA: TGCGCCAGCAGCTGGCAGGGCTCCTACGAGCAGTACTTC
CDR3: CASSWQGSYEQYF

J: TRBJ2-1
V: TRBV7-2
length: 14
size: NA
D: TRBD2
DNA: TGTGCAATAAGGACTAGCGGGGGGGTCGATGAGCAGTTCTTC
CDR3: CAIRTSGGVDEQFF

J: TRBJ2-5
V: TRBV6-5
length: 15
size: NA
D: NA
DNA: TGTGCCAGCAGTTACGATGCGGCGGGGAAAGAGACCCAGTACTTC
CDR3: CASSYDAAGKETQYF

J: TRBJ2-2
V: TRBV10-1
length: 17
size: NA
D: TRBD2
DNA: TGCGCCAGCCGGGCTAGCGGGGGGCTACGCGAGACCGGGGAGCTGTTTTTT
CDR3: CASRASGGLRETGELFF